Each of the 31 T cell receptor beta chains below was sequenced from the same sample in a study of graft-versus-host responses after intestinal transplantation. The assay was immunoSEQ multiplex PCR, and TCRdb's table has in-frame clones only and misses some. The table includes about 40,000 clones, around 90% detected once. Sequences were derived from PBMCs, sampled 300 to 330 days after intestinal transplant. The receptors come from a human patient who received an intestinal transplant, so some T cells may come from the graft donor.

This sequence joins TRBV15 and TRBJ1-5; D is unclear. The CDR3 has 15 residues. Deletions cut 1 base from V and 4 bases from J, with 11 bases between. The germline V gene has CDR1 LNHNV and CDR2 YYDKDF (reference sequence). CDR3 loop: CATSRGREANQPQHF. The CDR3, as DNA: TGTGCCACCAGCAGAGGGCGGGAGGCAAATCAGCCCCAGCATTTT.

This chain connects TRBV5-1 to TRBJ1-1; D remains ambiguous. Germline CDR1 SGHRS, CDR2 YFSETQ. Trimming left V 2 bases short and J 4 bases short, with 9 bases between. This CDR3 has 13 amino acids. CDR3 loop: CASSFYEGTEAFF. CDR3 DNA sequence: TGCGCCAGCAGCTTCTATGAGGGCACTGAAGCTTTCTTT.

This clone was observed a single time. This rearrangement joins TRBV6-5 to TRBJ2-7, with D possibly TRBD1 on 5 matching bases. The CDR3 length is 16 residues. V lost 2 bases, J lost 3 bases, and 17 bases lay in between. Per the germline V gene, CDR1 is MNHEY and CDR2 is SVGAGI. The CDR3 region has the DNA TGTGCCAGCAGTTACAAGTTTCAGGGTGCAGTCTACGAGCAGTACTTC. As protein: CASSYKFQGAVYEQYF.

This sequence joins TRBV6-1 and TRBJ2-7, with no clear D. The germline gives CDR1 MNHNS, CDR2 SASEGT. The CDR3 runs to 13 residues. The V gene lost 7 bases and the J gene lost 0 bases, with 10 bases spanning the gap. The CDR3 DNA follows: TGTGCCAGCACCTTAGCTATCTCCTACGAGCAGTACTTC. Translation: CASTLAISYEQYF.

The chain joins TRBV7-9 to TRBJ2-2, with TRBD1 matching over 9 bases. After removal of 5 bases from V and 1 base from J, the junction contained 5 bases not matched to a gene. Germline loops: CDR1 SEHNR, CDR2 FQNEAQ (reference sequence). CDR3 length equals 16 residues. CDR3 region: CASSRSDRGNTGELFF. CDR3 bases: TGTGCCAGCAGCCGTTCGGACAGGGGGAACACCGGGGAGCTGTTTTTT.

The chain links TRBV18 to TRBJ2-2; 7 nucleotides agree with TRBD1. Unmatched junction bases numbered 6, after V lost 5 bases and J lost 6 bases. In germline, CDR1 is KGHSH, CDR2 LQKENI. The CDR3 is 14 residues long. As DNA, the CDR3 is TGTGCCAGCTCATTACGGACAGGCGCCGGGGAGCTGTTTTTT. This gives the protein CASSLRTGAGELFF.

The table lists this clone with a count of one. This sample also contains other DNA sequences that code for the same CDR3. The chain couples TRBV5-8 to TRBJ1-5, with D unresolved. Between the trimmed V and J ends, which lost 2 bases and 7 bases, there was a span of 13 bases. Germline V gene lookup returns CDR1 SGHTS and CDR2 YDEGEE. There are 14 residues in the CDR3. The CDR3 protein is CASSLIGEEQPQHF. DNA for the CDR3: TGTGCCAGCAGCTTAATTGGGGAGGAGCAGCCCCAGCATTTT.

The chain couples TRBV10-1 to TRBJ2-4; tentative D call: TRBD1 (6 bases). Trimming removed 3 bases from V and 3 bases from J, with 6 bases in between. The length of the CDR3 is 13 residues. Germline CDR1 WNHNN, CDR2 SYGVQD (reference sequence). CDR3 sequence (DNA): TGCGCCAGCAGTGACAGGGGCAAAAACATTCAGTACTTC. This sequence encodes CASSDRGKNIQYF.

This chain connects TRBV29-1 to TRBJ1-1; no clear D. The V and J ends lost 3 bases and 4 bases respectively, with 9 bases between them. The V gene's germline CDR1 is SQVTM and CDR2 ANQGSEA. The CDR3 spans 12 residues. As DNA, the CDR3 is TGCAGCGTTGAGGCCGGGAGCACTGAAGCTTTCTTT. Protein sequence: CSVEAGSTEAFF.

The chain recombines TRBV7-9 with TRBJ2-1; D unresolved. Trimming took off 4 bases at V and 3 bases at J, with 13 bases between the two ends. The CDR3 is made up of 15 amino acids. CDR1 is SEHNR and CDR2 is FQNEAQ in the germline V gene (reference sequence). The CDR3 region has the DNA TGTGCCAGCAGCTCTAACTCACGGAACTACAATGAGCAGTTCTTC. Its translation is CASSSNSRNYNEQFF.

The rearrangement joins TRBV7-3 to TRBJ2-1; 8 bases agree with TRBD2. Germline CDR1 is SGHTA and CDR2 is FQGTGA. Trimming removed 3 bases from V and 9 bases from J; junction bases left unmatched: 13. This CDR3 is built from 16 residues. Written as DNA, the CDR3 is TGTGCCAGCAGCTTCCAGTCGGGAGGGCGACGCGGTGAGCAGTTCTTC. Amino acid sequence: CASSFQSGGRRGEQFF.

The chain is built from TRBV6-1 and TRBJ2-3, with TRBD2 as a possible D gene (5 bases). This CDR3 comprises 18 residues. Germline lookup yields CDR1 MNHNS and CDR2 SASEGT. V gave up 4 bases and J gave up 0 bases, with 20 bases separating them. The DNA for the CDR3 is TGTGCCAGCAGTGCCGTGTTGGCGGAGGCTTTTAGCACAGATACGCAGTATTTT. It encodes CASSAVLAEAFSTDTQYF.

This rearrangement joins TRBV7-9 to TRBJ1-2, with TRBD1 matching over 9 bases. The CDR3 runs to 14 residues. The V and J ends lost 4 bases and 6 bases, in that order; junction bases with no gene match: 6. CDR1 and CDR2 from the germline V gene are SEHNR and FQNEAQ (reference sequence). CDR3 coding DNA: TGTGCCAGCAGCTACGGACAGGGGAGTCATGGCTACACCTTC. Protein product: CASSYGQGSHGYTF.

CDR3 DNA: TGCGCCAGCAGCGGTTCTAGCGGCTCCTACGAGCAGTACTTC. This gives the protein CASSGSSGSYEQYF. This chain joins TRBV5-1 and TRBJ2-7; 7 nucleotides match TRBD2. With 4 bases clipped from V and 0 bases from J, the junction kept 4 bases outside the gene matches. This CDR3 comprises 14 residues. CDR1 and CDR2 (germline): SGHRS, YFSETQ.

This clone was seen just once. The V and J genes are TRBV6-1 and TRBJ2-6; TRBD2 might be the D (5 bases). Germline loops: CDR1 MNHNS, CDR2 SASEGT. The CDR3 has 16 residues. V lost 0 bases, J lost 2 bases, and 8 bases lay in between. CDR3 nucleotide sequence: TGTGCCAGCAGTGAAGCGCGGGTGGCTGGGGCCAACGTCCTGACTTTC. It translates to CASSEARVAGANVLTF.

Worth noting for this clone: An end of the junction does not agree with germline; a read error may underlie this. CDR3 bases: TGTGCCAGCAGTCCTGGGACAGGGTTTGGGTCGTCCTTC. Amino acids: CASSPGTGFGSSF. The rearrangement joins TRBV28 to TRBJ1-2, with 9 bases matching TRBD1. The germline gives CDR1 MDHEN, CDR2 SYDVKM. The CDR3 spans 13 residues.

This clone was observed a single time. V is TRBV19 and J is TRBJ2-5, with D perhaps matching TRBD1 or TRBD2 (6 bases each). There are 15 residues in the CDR3. Germline CDR1 reads LNHDA; CDR2 reads SQIVND (reference sequence). Deletions cut 5 bases from V and 5 bases from J, with 18 bases between. The CDR3 sequence is CASSLTGGQGETQYF. CDR3 nucleotide sequence: TGTGCCAGTAGTTTAACCGGGGGCCAAGGGGAGACCCAGTACTTC.

The rearrangement uses TRBV7-3 and TRBJ2-2, with 11 bases identical to TRBD2. The length of the CDR3 is 20 residues. V shed 7 bases, J shed 6 bases, and the junction held 22 bases outside the gene matches. Germline CDR1 and CDR2: SGHTA and FQGTGA. CDR3 nucleotide sequence: TGTGCCAGCAACCCTACCCCCTACAATCGGCTAGCGGGAGGACCCGGGGAGCTGTTTTTT. Amino acids: CASNPTPYNRLAGGPGELFF.

This clone was recorded only once. CDR3 nucleotides: TGTGCCAGCAGCTATATAAAGAGGTCTAGCGGAAACAATGAGCAGTTCTTC. Translating gives CASSYIKRSSGNNEQFF. The chain links TRBV7-3 to TRBJ2-1; TRBD2 aligns across 7 bases. Germline assignment: CDR1 SGHTA and CDR2 FQGTGA. V was clipped by 4 bases and J by 5 bases; unmatched bases: 14. This CDR3 has 17 residues.

The chain carries TRBV6-5 and TRBJ1-4, with D tentatively TRBD1 (5 bases). This CDR3 comprises 15 residues. Trimming stripped 6 bases from V and 8 bases from J, with 19 bases between. Germline lookup yields CDR1 MNHEY and CDR2 SVGAGI. Written as DNA, the CDR3 is TGTGCCAGCAGGGGGGTGGGACGGCCGGGGGAAAAACTGTTTTTT. The encoded protein is CASRGVGRPGEKLFF.

The V call is TRBV5-6, the J call TRBJ1-3; D is unclear. CDR1 and CDR2 from the germline V gene are SGHDT and YYEEEE. Trimming cost V 4 bases and J 0 bases, with 17 bases left between them. The CDR3 has 17 amino acids. The CDR3 nucleotides are TGTGCCAGCAGCACGACCCGGTTAACCCTCTCTGGAAACACCATATATTTT. Encoded protein: CASSTTRLTLSGNTIYF.

This sequence joins TRBV5-1 and TRBJ2-3, with TRBD1 matching over 7 bases. The CDR3 contains 16 residues. From germline, CDR1 is SGHRS and CDR2 YFSETQ. V gave up 2 bases and J gave up 1 base; unmatched junction bases: 7. The CDR3 reads CASSLAPTGGTDTQYF. Here the CDR3 DNA reads TGCGCCAGCAGCTTAGCCCCCACAGGGGGCACAGATACGCAGTATTTT.

The chain employs TRBV10-3 and TRBJ1-2; D is perhaps TRBD1 (5 bases). Germline V gene data show CDR1 as ENHRY and CDR2 as SYGVKD. Between the trimmed V and J ends, which lost 4 bases and 6 bases, there was a span of 15 bases. The CDR3 consists of 14 residues. CDR3 nucleotides: TGTGCCATCAGTGTTCTCGGGGAGGGGAATGGCTACACCTTC. This sequence encodes CAISVLGEGNGYTF.

The rearrangement links TRBV4-1 to TRBJ1-5; D is unresolved. The CDR3 covers 15 residues. Germline values: CDR1 MGHRA, CDR2 YSYEKL. The V end lost 3 bases, the J end lost 5 bases, and 14 bases lay between the germline ends. The CDR3 DNA follows: TGCGCCAGCAGCCATCATACACGAAAGCATCAGCCCCAGCATTTT. Protein product: CASSHHTRKHQPQHF.

This chain links TRBV4-1 with TRBJ1-6, with a possible D match to TRBD1 (5 bases). The CDR3 spans 16 residues. V was trimmed by 0 bases and J by 5 bases, leaving 11 bases between them. The germline gives CDR1 MGHRA, CDR2 YSYEKL. The CDR3 here is CASSQETSGNNSPLHF. CDR3 in DNA: TGCGCCAGCAGCCAAGAGACTTCAGGGAATAATTCACCCCTCCACTTT.

The V and J genes are TRBV4-3 and TRBJ2-3; 13 nucleotides match TRBD2. This CDR3 contains 16 residues. Unmatched junction bases numbered 3, after V lost 0 bases and J lost 6 bases. Per germline, CDR1 LGHNA and CDR2 YSLEER. The CDR3 region is CASSQELAGGRDTQYF. DNA of the CDR3: TGCGCCAGCAGCCAAGAACTAGCGGGGGGGAGGGATACGCAGTATTTT.

The chain links TRBV19 to TRBJ1-1, with D uncertain. The germline gives CDR1 LNHDA, CDR2 SQIVND (reference sequence). Trimming left V 5 bases short and J 1 base short, with 14 bases between. The CDR3 contains 15 residues. The CDR3 nucleotides are TGTGCCAGTAGTTGGTCCCTTTCCGGGAACACTGAAGCTTTCTTT. Amino acid sequence: CASSWSLSGNTEAFF.

The chain combines TRBV29-1 with TRBJ2-3; D may be TRBD1 or TRBD2 (6 bases each). Trimming left V 3 bases short and J 6 bases short, with 16 bases between. CDR3 size: 14 residues. Germline assignment: CDR1 SQVTM and CDR2 ANQGSEA. For the CDR3, the DNA is TGCAGCGTTGATGGAGGGGGAGCCGCTGATACGCAGTATTTT. Encoded protein: CSVDGGGAADTQYF.

The chain employs TRBV5-1 and TRBJ2-3; D tentatively reads TRBD1 or TRBD2 (5 bases each). The length of the CDR3 is 17 residues. Germline V gene sequence: CDR1 SGHRS, CDR2 YFSETQ. Trimming took 1 base from V and 0 from J, leaving 15 bases between them. CDR3: CASSLFQWGGSTDTQYF. CDR3 DNA sequence: TGCGCCAGCAGCTTGTTCCAGTGGGGCGGGAGCACAGATACGCAGTATTTT.

This clone showed up just once. The rearrangement links TRBV6-5 to TRBJ2-1; 10 bases fit TRBD2. CDR1 is MNHEY and CDR2 is SVGAGI in the germline V gene. This CDR3 is 16 amino acids long. J was trimmed by 7 bases and V by 4 bases; bases with no gene match: 10. CDR3 sequence reads: CASSSPSGSGWNEQFF. The CDR3 DNA sequence: TGTGCCAGCAGTTCCCCTAGCGGGAGCGGTTGGAATGAGCAGTTCTTC.

V and J are TRBV6-5 and TRBJ1-6, with no clear D. This CDR3 contains 13 residues. V lost 5 bases and J 10 bases, leaving 12 bases between the germline ends. CDR1 MNHEY and CDR2 SVGAGI come from the germline V gene. The CDR3 bases are TGTGCCAGCAGTGGCCCTTCGGGGTCACCCCTCCACTTT. It translates to CASSGPSGSPLHF.